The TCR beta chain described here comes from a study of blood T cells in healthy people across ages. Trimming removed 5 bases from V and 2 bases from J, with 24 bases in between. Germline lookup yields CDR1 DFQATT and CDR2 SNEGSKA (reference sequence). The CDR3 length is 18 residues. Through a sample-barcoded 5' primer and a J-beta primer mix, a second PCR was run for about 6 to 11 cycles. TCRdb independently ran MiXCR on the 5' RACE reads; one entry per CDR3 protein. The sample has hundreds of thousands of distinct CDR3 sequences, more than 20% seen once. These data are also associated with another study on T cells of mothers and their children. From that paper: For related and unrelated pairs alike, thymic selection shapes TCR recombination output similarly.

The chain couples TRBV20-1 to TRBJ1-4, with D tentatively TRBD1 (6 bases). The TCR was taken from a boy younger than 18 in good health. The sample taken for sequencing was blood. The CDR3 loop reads CSAPVGRGPLGTNEKLFF. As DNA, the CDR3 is TGCAGTGCTCCCGTCGGCAGGGGCCCACTCGGGACTAATGAAAAACTGTTTTTT.